One and the same sample provided the 26 T cell receptor beta chains below, sequenced in a study of blood T cells in healthy people across ages (dated by TCRdb to 2013 to 2016). The library came from 5' RACE. The instrument was an Illumina HiSeq 2500. A second PCR of roughly 7 to 11 cycles was performed with a sample-barcoded 5' primer and a J-beta primer mix. TCRdb itself trimmed the public reads at Q25 with fastp, ran MiXCR and retained productive beta chains. Every entry covers one CDR3 protein and lists the most common genes and DNA from its rows. This sample is represented by approximately 1.5 million distinct CDR3 sequences; approximately 42% of them were singletons. Of the sample, 4% falls within the top ten clones. Specimen: blood. The receptors were sampled from a woman aged 18 to 35 in good health.

The chain carries TRBV7-8 and TRBJ2-3; the match to TRBD2 covers 10 bases. The V gene end was trimmed by 4 bases and the J gene end by 6 bases; junction bases not matched to a gene: 10. The germline CDR1 and CDR2 sequences are SGHVS and FQNEAQ. CDR3 length: 16 residues. The CDR3 DNA follows: TGTGCCAGCAGCTCTAGCGGGGGCCCCGCCCCGGATACGCAGTATTTT. Translating it yields CASSSSGGPAPDTQYF.

Only a few counts were recorded for this clonotype. This chain joins TRBV6-5 and TRBJ2-1, with 9 positions matching TRBD2. CDR1 and CDR2 from the germline V gene are MNHEY and SVGAGI. Germline trimming cut 0 bases from V and 7 bases from J; bases unmatched to any gene: 10. This CDR3 spans 17 amino acids. In DNA, the CDR3 is TGTGCCAGCAGTTACTCGAGGTGGGCGGGGGGGCGAAATGAGCAGTTCTTC. This codes for CASSYSRWAGGRNEQFF.

In this sample, this clonotype turned up a few times. J is TRBJ2-1 and V is TRBV2; TRBD1 might be the D (5 bases). The CDR3 runs 13 residues. The germline V gene encodes CDR1 SNHLY and CDR2 FYNNEI. V lost 6 bases to trimming and J lost 9 bases, with 15 bases between them. In DNA form, the CDR3 reads TGTGCCAGCAGAGCAAGGGGTGTTGGTGAGCAGTTCTTC. This encodes CASRARGVGEQFF.

This clonotype has a handful of counts. The J gene is TRBJ1-2, the V gene TRBV5-1; TRBD1 aligns across 9 bases. This CDR3 has 14 residues. Per the germline V gene, CDR1 is SGHRS and CDR2 is YFSETQ. V lost 3 bases, J lost 4 bases, and 4 bases stayed unmatched. The CDR3 is CASSWGDRVYGYTF. DNA of the CDR3: TGCGCCAGCAGCTGGGGGGACAGGGTCTATGGCTACACCTTC.

This chain uses TRBV5-4 with TRBJ2-5, with D uncertain. Germline V gives CDR1 SGHNT, CDR2 YYREEE (reference sequence). Trimming removed 7 bases at V and 1 base at J, with 14 bases between. The CDR3 runs 14 residues. The CDR3 bases are TGTGCCAGCGGGTTAAGTGGGCGCCAAGAGACCCAGTACTTC. This translates into CASGLSGRQETQYF.

Note on this clonotype: This may come from a read error, since a much larger clone is one base off. The gene calls are TRBV4-2 and TRBJ2-7, with 13 bases lining up with TRBD2. V gave up 3 bases and J gave up 7 bases; unmatched junction bases: 9. Per germline, CDR1 LGHNA and CDR2 YNFKEQ. The length of the CDR3 is 16 residues. CDR3 DNA: TGTGCCAGCAGCCAGGGACTAGCGGGGCCCTACAATGAGCAGTACTTC. Translating it yields CASSQGLAGPYNEQYF.

A few counts support this clonotype. The rearrangement uses TRBV4-3 and TRBJ1-2, with TRBD1 identical over 7 bases. Looked up from germline, CDR1 is LGHNA and CDR2 is YSLEER. The CDR3 has 19 residues. V was pared by 0 bases and J by 4 bases, with 17 bases of the junction left unmatched. The CDR3 spells CASSQDISGRQGIGYGYTF. DNA for the CDR3: TGCGCCAGCAGCCAAGATATATCAGGTCGACAGGGAATAGGCTATGGCTACACCTTC.

The chain combines TRBV7-2 with TRBJ2-5, with TRBD2 as a possible D gene (5 bases). Per germline, CDR1 SGHTA and CDR2 FQGNSA. CDR3 size: 14 residues. Trimming removed 1 base at V and 4 bases at J, with 10 bases between. CDR3 sequence reads: CASSLGFGGETQYF. Written as DNA, the CDR3 is TGTGCCAGCAGCTTAGGATTTGGAGGAGAGACCCAGTACTTC. The whole variable domain, filled in from reference TRBV7-2 and TRBJ2-5, reads GAGVSQSPSNKVTEKGKDVELRCDPISGHTALYWYRQSLGQGLEFLIYFQGNSAPDKSGLPSDRFSAERTGGSVSTLTIQRTQQEDSAVYLCASSLGFGGETQYFGPGTRLLVL.

This clonotype was seen a handful of times. CDR3 sequence reads: CSARDQGGSGYTF. CDR3 in DNA: TGCAGTGCTAGAGATCAGGGTGGCTCTGGCTACACCTTC. This chain uses TRBV20-1 with TRBJ1-2; the D gene is possibly TRBD1 (5 bases). Trimming took 0 bases from V and 7 from J, leaving 12 bases between them. Germline values: CDR1 DFQATT, CDR2 SNEGSKA (reference sequence). This CDR3 has 13 residues.

The chain recombines TRBV6-6 with TRBJ1-2; 8 nucleotides align to TRBD1. CDR1 and CDR2 (germline): MNHNY, SVGAGI (reference sequence). The CDR3 spans 16 residues. The V segment lost 7 bases and the J segment 6 bases; nucleotides outside the gene matches: 16. This CDR3 reads CASTHQGASILNGYTF. The CDR3 bases are TGTGCCAGCACCCATCAGGGGGCTTCGATTTTGAATGGCTACACCTTC.

The chain is built from TRBV12-3 or TRBV12-4 and TRBJ1-5; 7 bases line up with TRBD1. The V and J ends lost 3 bases and 5 bases, in that order; junction bases with no gene match: 19. There are 19 residues in the CDR3. CDR3 coding DNA: TGTGCCAGCAGTTTCGCACACGACAGGGAAGGTCGTGGGCATCAGCCCCAGCATTTT. Residues: CASSFAHDREGRGHQPQHF.

This clonotype was detected a few times. The genes are TRBV12-3 or TRBV12-4 and TRBJ2-3, with 13 positions matching TRBD2. This CDR3 comprises 17 residues. The junction had 10 bases not matched to a gene; V was cut back by 6 bases and J by 4 bases. The CDR3 loop reads CASSQLAGGPEPDTQYF. CDR3 bases: TGTGCCAGCAGCCAACTAGCGGGGGGGCCGGAGCCAGATACGCAGTATTTT.

J is TRBJ1-6 and V is TRBV7-2; TRBD1 matches 7 bases. Germline V gives CDR1 SGHTA, CDR2 FQGNSA. The CDR3 runs 15 residues. V lost 5 bases and J lost 7; bases outside the gene matches: 8. DNA of the CDR3: TGTGCCAGCAGCCAGTATGTACAGGGGAATTCACCCCTCCACTTT. Translation gives CASSQYVQGNSPLHF.

In this sample, this clonotype turned up a few times. The chain recombines TRBV7-2 with TRBJ1-5; no definite D call. V gave up 5 bases and J gave up 6 bases, with 11 bases separating them. In germline, CDR1 is SGHTA, CDR2 FQGNSA. The CDR3 sequence is 13 residues long. The chain's CDR3 is CASSAGWGQPQHF. The CDR3 coding sequence is TGTGCCAGCAGCGCCGGGTGGGGTCAGCCCCAGCATTTT.

The CDR3 spells CSVRVLADTQYF. CDR3 bases: TGCAGCGTTCGAGTATTAGCAGATACGCAGTATTTT. The genes are TRBV29-1 and TRBJ2-3; D gene unclear. The V end was cut by 5 bases, the J end by 4 bases, with 10 bases between. Germline CDR1 reads SQVTM; CDR2 reads ANQGSEA. The CDR3 is 12 amino acids.

With respect to this clonotype: Germline is not matched at one junction end, which may reflect a read error. The chain employs TRBV27 and TRBJ1-2; TRBD1 is a possible D gene (6 bases). This CDR3 comprises 13 residues. Per germline, CDR1 MNHEY and CDR2 SMNVEV (reference sequence). The CDR3 protein is CASSLTGTYGNTF. The CDR3 nucleotides read TGTGCCAGCAGTCTAACAGGGACTTATGGCAACACCTTC.

This clonotype was observed a handful of times. This chain connects TRBV25-1 to TRBJ1-1; maybe TRBD1 (5 bases). Germline V gene data show CDR1 as MGHDK and CDR2 as SYGVNS. Trimming stripped 10 bases from V and 1 base from J, with 13 bases between. This CDR3 is 13 amino acids long. The CDR3 protein is CATAQAGNTEAFF. The CDR3 bases are TGTGCCACCGCACAGGCCGGGAACACTGAAGCTTTCTTT.

In its sample, this clonotype was seen many times. The gene calls are TRBV2 and TRBJ2-2; D gene ambiguous. CDR3 length: 14 amino acids. Trimming pared 4 bases from V and 2 bases from J, leaving 8 bases between. Germline lookup yields CDR1 SNHLY and CDR2 FYNNEI. The CDR3 region is CASSVSSNTGELFF. Written as DNA, the CDR3 is TGTGCCAGCAGTGTATCCTCAAACACCGGGGAGCTGTTTTTT. Together with reference TRBV2 and TRBJ2-2, the CDR3 gives the full variable domain: EPEVTQTPSHQVTQMGQEVILRCVPISNHLYFYWYRQILGQKVEFLVSFYNNEISEKSEIFDDQFSVERPDGSNFTLKIRSTKLEDSAMYFCASSVSSNTGELFFGEGSRLTVL.

This clonotype was seen repeatedly, ten times or more. The chain employs TRBV6-2 or TRBV6-3 and TRBJ1-2; D is unresolved. V was trimmed by 0 bases and J by 5 bases, leaving 16 bases between them. There are 16 residues in the CDR3. Germline CDR1 and CDR2: MNHEY and SVGEGT. CDR3 in amino acids: CASSYSLQGVGYGYTF. The CDR3 DNA follows: TGTGCCAGCAGTTACTCACTACAAGGAGTCGGGTATGGCTACACCTTC.

With respect to this clonotype: A much larger clone lies a single base off, so this may be a read error. The chain recombines TRBV20-1 with TRBJ2-1, with TRBD2 identical over 12 bases. In germline, CDR1 is DFQATT, CDR2 SNEGSKA (reference sequence). With 6 bases clipped from V and 10 bases from J, the junction kept 16 bases outside the gene matches. The CDR3 extends over 16 amino acids. CDR3 in amino acids: CSAQSPASGGAREQFF. The CDR3 bases are TGCAGTGCCCAAAGCCCGGCTAGCGGGGGGGCTAGGGAGCAGTTCTTC.

This clonotype appeared a few times. The chain uses TRBV18 and TRBJ1-2; D possibly corresponds to TRBD1 (6 bases). The CDR3 extends over 14 amino acids. V shed 2 bases and J shed 7 bases, with 14 bases lying between them. Germline CDR1 KGHSH, CDR2 LQKENI. The CDR3 DNA sequence: TGTGCCAGCTCACCAGATACAGGGCCCTGTGGCTACACCTTC. It translates to CASSPDTGPCGYTF.

This CDR3 is CASSDRGGSKETQYF. The CDR3 bases are TGTGCCAGCAGTGATAGGGGCGGGTCCAAAGAGACCCAGTACTTC. This chain links TRBV2 with TRBJ2-4, with D perhaps given as TRBD1 or TRBD2 (5 bases each). The end of the DNA aligns better with TRBJ2-5, so the J call may be wrong. Germline V gives CDR1 SNHLY, CDR2 FYNNEI. The CDR3 totals 15 residues.

The J gene is TRBJ2-3, the V gene TRBV6-1; D is possibly TRBD1 or TRBD2 (7 bases each). Germline CDR1 MNHNS, CDR2 SASEGT. The CDR3 is 17 residues long. V was clipped by 5 bases and J by 3 bases, with 21 bases between them. CDR3 loop: CASSTPSRGGRTDTQYF. The CDR3 nucleotides are TGTGCCAGCAGTACACCCTCCAGGGGGGGCCGGACAGATACGCAGTATTTT.

A few counts support this clonotype. This sequence joins TRBV10-3 and TRBJ1-1; D gene ambiguous. Germline CDR1 is ENHRY and CDR2 is SYGVKD. There are 11 residues in the CDR3. V gave up 8 bases and J gave up 1 base, with 5 bases separating them. CDR3 region: CAIAANTEAFF. The CDR3 bases are TGTGCCATCGCAGCGAACACTGAAGCTTTCTTT.

This clonotype has more than one count but fewer than ten. The genes are TRBV3-1 and TRBJ2-5, with D possibly matching TRBD1 (7 bases). Germline V gives CDR1 LGHDT, CDR2 YNNKEL (reference sequence). The V end lost 5 bases, the J end lost 5 bases, and 18 bases lay between the germline ends. CDR3 size: 15 residues. The CDR3 protein is CASSWTGRRGETQYF. The CDR3 DNA reads TGTGCCAGCAGCTGGACAGGTCGGAGGGGGGAGACCCAGTACTTC.

The chain combines TRBV7-2 with TRBJ1-1; D gene ambiguous. This CDR3 has 14 amino acids. In germline, CDR1 is SGHTA, CDR2 FQGNSA. V was shortened by 3 bases and J by 2 bases, with 10 bases between the two germline ends. The CDR3 is CASSLRHSNTEAFF. The CDR3, as DNA: TGTGCCAGCAGCTTGAGACACTCAAACACTGAAGCTTTCTTT.